These 11 T cell receptor beta chains share one sample of origin, sequenced in a study of blood T cell repertoires in COVID-19. Measured with immunoSEQ multiplex PCR; TCRdb has only the in-frame clones, and not every one. This sample has over 120,000 clones, with 80% to 90% found just once. The material sequenced was peripheral blood. The receptors stem from a human donor with acute or convalescent COVID-19. The donor label of this sample is uncertain.

The chain has TRBV6-5 and TRBJ2-3, with no clear D. The CDR3 spans 13 residues. V was clipped by 7 bases and J by 1 base, with 9 bases between them. In germline, CDR1 is MNHEY, CDR2 SVGAGI. The CDR3 nucleotides read TGTGCCAGCACAGACTGGGGCACAGATACGCAGTATTTT. Its protein is CASTDWGTDTQYF.

This sequence joins TRBV20-1 and TRBJ2-3, with a weak D call TRBD1 (5 bases). Per the germline V gene, CDR1 is DFQATT and CDR2 is SNEGSKA (reference sequence). Trimming left V 3 bases short and J 5 bases short, with 18 bases between. The CDR3 is 15 amino acids. DNA of the CDR3: TGCAGTGCTAGTCAGGGTGGCTCTATGAGAGATACGCAGTATTTT. Protein sequence: CSASQGGSMRDTQYF.

With respect to this clone: Additional DNA sequences in this sample encode the identical CDR3. The chain has TRBV7-2 and TRBJ1-1, with D perhaps TRBD1 (5 bases). V was trimmed by 3 bases and J by 0 bases, leaving 11 bases between them. In germline, CDR1 is SGHTA, CDR2 FQGNSA. The CDR3 has 15 residues. The CDR3 is CASSLLGGMNTEAFF. For the CDR3, the DNA is TGTGCCAGCAGCTTGTTGGGGGGAATGAACACTGAAGCTTTCTTT.

The chain links TRBV15 to TRBJ1-2, with TRBD1 matching over 10 bases. Germline V gene lookup returns CDR1 LNHNV and CDR2 YYDKDF (reference sequence). After removal of 0 bases from V and 4 bases from J, the junction contained 2 bases not matched to a gene. There are 15 residues in the CDR3. In nucleotides, the CDR3 is TGTGCCACCAGCAGAGATCGGACAGGGGGCTATGGCTACACCTTC. Translation gives CATSRDRTGGYGYTF.

The rearrangement links TRBV29-1 to TRBJ2-1; 12 nucleotides agree with TRBD2. CDR1 and CDR2 from the germline V gene are SQVTM and ANQGSEA. The V and J ends lost 7 bases and 8 bases, in that order; junction bases with no gene match: 6. There are 13 residues in the CDR3. The CDR3 coding sequence is TGCAGCGGAGGGACTAGCGGGCACGATGAGCAGTTCTTC. It encodes CSGGTSGHDEQFF.

The chain carries TRBV5-6 and TRBJ1-4; 9 bases line up with TRBD1. CDR1 and CDR2 from the germline V gene are SGHDT and YYEEEE. V lost 2 bases and J lost 2; bases outside the gene matches: 1. The CDR3 consists of 15 residues. The CDR3 here is CASSFGTGTNEKLFF. CDR3 bases: TGTGCCAGCAGCTTCGGGACAGGGACTAATGAAAAACTGTTTTTT. The full variable domain, rest sourced from reference TRBV5-6 and TRBJ1-4, is DAGVTQSPTHLIKTRGQQVTLRCSPKSGHDTVSWYQQALGQGPQFIFQYYEEEERQRGNFPDRFSGHQFPNYSSELNVNALLLGDSALYLCASSFGTGTNEKLFFGSGTQLSVL.

The genes are TRBV6-5 and TRBJ1-5; D uncertain. The V end lost 10 bases, the J end lost 7 bases, and 17 bases lay between the germline ends. Germline CDR1 reads MNHEY; CDR2 reads SVGAGI. The CDR3 has 13 residues. CDR3 residues: CATTDQMEQPQHF. CDR3 coding DNA: TGTGCCACTACAGATCAGATGGAACAGCCCCAGCATTTT.

The chain uses TRBV6-2 or TRBV6-3 and TRBJ2-7, with 9 bases identical to TRBD2. The CDR3 extends over 17 amino acids. The V segment lost 2 bases and the J segment 4 bases; nucleotides outside the gene matches: 12. Germline CDR1 reads MNHEY; CDR2 reads SVGEGT. CDR3 coding DNA: TGTGCCAGCAGTTACCCCATTAGCGGGAGACCAACATACGAGCAGTACGTC. Protein product: CASSYPISGRPTYEQYV.

J is TRBJ1-4 and V is TRBV10-3; 10 bases map to TRBD1. This CDR3 has 14 amino acids. J gave up 8 bases and V 6 bases, and 6 bases lay outside the gene matches. Germline V gives CDR1 ENHRY, CDR2 SYGVKD. Here the CDR3 DNA reads TGTGCCATCAGGGGGACAGGGGAGGAGGAAAAACTGTTTTTT. This sequence encodes CAIRGTGEEEKLFF.

This clone was seen just once. The V and J genes are TRBV19 and TRBJ2-1, with TRBD2 as a possible D gene (6 bases). The germline CDR1 and CDR2 sequences are LNHDA and SQIVND (reference sequence). CDR3 size: 14 residues. Trimming removed 1 base from V and 8 bases from J, with 12 bases in between. The CDR3 nucleotides read TGTGCCAGTAGTATAGGAGGCGGGACTCATGAGCAGTTCTTC. This sequence encodes CASSIGGGTHEQFF.

CDR3 DNA: TGTGCCAGCTCACCGGGCCAGGGAAACAATGAGCAGTTCTTC. Its translation: CASSPGQGNNEQFF. The chain is built from TRBV18 and TRBJ2-1, with a possible D match to TRBD1 (5 bases). CDR3 length: 14 residues. V dropped 3 bases and J dropped 5 bases, with 11 bases sitting between them. The germline gives CDR1 KGHSH, CDR2 LQKENI.